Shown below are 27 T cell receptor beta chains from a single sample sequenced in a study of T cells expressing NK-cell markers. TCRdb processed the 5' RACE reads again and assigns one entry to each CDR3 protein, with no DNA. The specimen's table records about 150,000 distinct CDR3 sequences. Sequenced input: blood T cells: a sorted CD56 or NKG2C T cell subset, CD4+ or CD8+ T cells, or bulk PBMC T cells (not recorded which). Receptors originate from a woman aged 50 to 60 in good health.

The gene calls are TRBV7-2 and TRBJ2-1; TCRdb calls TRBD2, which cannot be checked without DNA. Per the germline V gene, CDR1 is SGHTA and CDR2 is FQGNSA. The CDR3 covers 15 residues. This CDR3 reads CASGAGGPSYNEQFF.

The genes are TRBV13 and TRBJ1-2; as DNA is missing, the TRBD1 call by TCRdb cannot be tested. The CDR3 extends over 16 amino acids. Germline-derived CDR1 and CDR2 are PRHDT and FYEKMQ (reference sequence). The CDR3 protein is CASSLGLTDRDDGYTF.

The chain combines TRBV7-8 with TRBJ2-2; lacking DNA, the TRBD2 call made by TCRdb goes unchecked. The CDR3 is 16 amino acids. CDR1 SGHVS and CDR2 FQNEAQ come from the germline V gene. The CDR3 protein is CASSSQLAGVIGELFF.

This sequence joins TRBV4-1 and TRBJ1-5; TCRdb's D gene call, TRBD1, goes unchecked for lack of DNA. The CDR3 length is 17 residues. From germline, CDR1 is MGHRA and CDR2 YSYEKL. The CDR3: CASSQEGSREHDQPQHF.

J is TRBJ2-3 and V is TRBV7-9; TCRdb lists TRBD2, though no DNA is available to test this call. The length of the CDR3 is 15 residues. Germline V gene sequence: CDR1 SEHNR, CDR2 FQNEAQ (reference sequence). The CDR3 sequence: CASSPPTGGPDTQYF. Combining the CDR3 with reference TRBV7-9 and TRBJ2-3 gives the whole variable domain DTGVSQNPRHKITKRGQNVTFRCDPISEHNRLYWYRQTLGQGPEFLTYFQNEAQLEKSRLLSDRFSAERPKGSFSTLEIQRTEQGDSAMYLCASSPPTGGPDTQYFGPGTRLTVL.

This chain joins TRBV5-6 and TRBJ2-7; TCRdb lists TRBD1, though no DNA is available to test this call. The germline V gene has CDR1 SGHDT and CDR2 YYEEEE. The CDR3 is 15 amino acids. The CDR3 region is CASSYRTTRSYEQYF. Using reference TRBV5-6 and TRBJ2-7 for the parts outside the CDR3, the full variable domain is DAGVTQSPTHLIKTRGQQVTLRCSPKSGHDTVSWYQQALGQGPQFIFQYYEEEERQRGNFPDRFSGHQFPNYSSELNVNALLLGDSALYLCASSYRTTRSYEQYFGPGTRLTVT.

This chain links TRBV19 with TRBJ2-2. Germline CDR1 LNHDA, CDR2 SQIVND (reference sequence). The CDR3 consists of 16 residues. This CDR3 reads CASSIFRQANTGELFF.

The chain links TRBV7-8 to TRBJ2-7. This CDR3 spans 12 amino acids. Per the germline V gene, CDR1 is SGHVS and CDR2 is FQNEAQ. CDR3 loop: CASSLWQHEQYF. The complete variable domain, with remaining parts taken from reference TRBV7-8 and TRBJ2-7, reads GAGVSQSPRYKVAKRGQDVALRCDPISGHVSLFWYQQALGQGPEFLTYFQNEAQLDKSGLPSDRFFAERPEGSVSTLKIQRTQQEDSAVYLCASSLWQHEQYFGPGTRLTVT.

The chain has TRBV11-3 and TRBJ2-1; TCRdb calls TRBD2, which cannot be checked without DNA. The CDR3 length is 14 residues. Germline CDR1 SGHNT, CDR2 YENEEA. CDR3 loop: CATQERVSGNEQFF.

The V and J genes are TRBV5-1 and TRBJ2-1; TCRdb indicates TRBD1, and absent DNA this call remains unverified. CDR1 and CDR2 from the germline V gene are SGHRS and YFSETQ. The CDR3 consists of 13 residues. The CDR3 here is CASSPGPGNEQFF.

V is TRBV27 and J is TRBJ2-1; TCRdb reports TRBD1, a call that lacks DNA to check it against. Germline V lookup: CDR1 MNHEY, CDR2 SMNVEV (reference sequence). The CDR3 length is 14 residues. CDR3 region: CASSRQGPYNEQFF.

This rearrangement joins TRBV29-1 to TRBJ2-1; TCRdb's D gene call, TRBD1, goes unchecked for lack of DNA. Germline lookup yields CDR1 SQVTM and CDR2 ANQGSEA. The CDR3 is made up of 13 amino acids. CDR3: CSGGHVGGNEQFF.

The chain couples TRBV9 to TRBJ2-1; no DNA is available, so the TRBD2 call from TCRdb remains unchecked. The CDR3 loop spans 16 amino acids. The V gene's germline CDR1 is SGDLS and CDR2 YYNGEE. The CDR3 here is CASSHTWTSGANEQFF.

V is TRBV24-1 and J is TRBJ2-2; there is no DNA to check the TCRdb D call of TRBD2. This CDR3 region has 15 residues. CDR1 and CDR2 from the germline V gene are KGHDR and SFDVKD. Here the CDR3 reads CATAKGLRSSGELFF.

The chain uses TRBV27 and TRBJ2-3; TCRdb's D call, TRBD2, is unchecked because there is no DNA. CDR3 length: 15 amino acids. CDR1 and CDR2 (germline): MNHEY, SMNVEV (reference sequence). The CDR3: CASSLVAEDGDTQYF.

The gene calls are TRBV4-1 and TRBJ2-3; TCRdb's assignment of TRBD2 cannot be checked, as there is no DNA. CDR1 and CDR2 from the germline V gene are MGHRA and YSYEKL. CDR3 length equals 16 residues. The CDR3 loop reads CASSGWSGRARNTQYF.

The CDR3 loop reads CASSLLGFTDTQYF. This sequence joins TRBV5-1 and TRBJ2-3. Per germline, CDR1 SGHRS and CDR2 YFSETQ. The CDR3 has 14 amino acids. Combining the CDR3 with reference TRBV5-1 and TRBJ2-3 gives the whole variable domain KAGVTQTPRYLIKTRGQQVTLSCSPISGHRSVSWYQQTPGQGLQFLFEYFSETQRNKGNFPGRFSGRQFSNSRSEMNVSTLELGDSALYLCASSLLGFTDTQYFGPGTRLTVL.

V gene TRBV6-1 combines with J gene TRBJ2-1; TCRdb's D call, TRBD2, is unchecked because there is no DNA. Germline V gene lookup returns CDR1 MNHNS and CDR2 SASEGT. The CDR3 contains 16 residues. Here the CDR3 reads CASGRSGTSSYNEQFF.

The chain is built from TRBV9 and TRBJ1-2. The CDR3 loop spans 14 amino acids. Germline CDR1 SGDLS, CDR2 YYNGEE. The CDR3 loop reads CASTSLAANYGYTF.

The CDR3 loop reads CASSIGAANTEAFF. This chain uses TRBV19 with TRBJ1-1; TCRdb proposes TRBD1, but this gene call is untestable without DNA. Germline V gives CDR1 LNHDA, CDR2 SQIVND (reference sequence). The CDR3 sequence is 14 residues long. Supplemented by reference TRBV19 and TRBJ1-1, the full variable domain reads DGGITQSPKYLFRKEGQNVTLSCEQNLNHDAMYWYRQDPGQGLRLIYYSQIVNDFQKGDIAEGYSVSREKKESFPLTVTSAQKNPTAFYLCASSIGAANTEAFFGQGTRLTVV.

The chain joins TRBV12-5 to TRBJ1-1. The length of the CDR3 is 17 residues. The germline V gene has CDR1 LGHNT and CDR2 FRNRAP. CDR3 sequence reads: CASGLLPMREGNTEAFF.

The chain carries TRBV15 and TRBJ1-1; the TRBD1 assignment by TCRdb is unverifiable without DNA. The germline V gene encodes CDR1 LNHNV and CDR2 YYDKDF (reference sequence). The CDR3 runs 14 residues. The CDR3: CATSREGQPAEAFF. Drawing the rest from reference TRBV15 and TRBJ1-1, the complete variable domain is DAMVIQNPRYQVTQFGKPVTLSCSQTLNHNVMYWYQQKSSQAPKLLFHYYDKDFNNEADTPDNFQSRRPNTSFCFLDIRSPGLGDTAMYLCATSREGQPAEAFFGQGTRLTVV.

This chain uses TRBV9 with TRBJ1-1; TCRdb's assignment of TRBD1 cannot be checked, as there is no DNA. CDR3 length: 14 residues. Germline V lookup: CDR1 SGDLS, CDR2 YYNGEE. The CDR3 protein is CASSSRGRGGEAFF.

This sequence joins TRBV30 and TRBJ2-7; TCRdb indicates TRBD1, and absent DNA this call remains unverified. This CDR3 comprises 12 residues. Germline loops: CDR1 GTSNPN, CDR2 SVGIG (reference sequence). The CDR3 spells CAWSDPSGEQYF.

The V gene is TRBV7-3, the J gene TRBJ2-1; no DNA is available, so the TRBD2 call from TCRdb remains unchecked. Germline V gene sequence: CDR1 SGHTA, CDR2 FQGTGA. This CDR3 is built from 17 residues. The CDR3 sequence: CASSSPEGGVPYNEQFF.

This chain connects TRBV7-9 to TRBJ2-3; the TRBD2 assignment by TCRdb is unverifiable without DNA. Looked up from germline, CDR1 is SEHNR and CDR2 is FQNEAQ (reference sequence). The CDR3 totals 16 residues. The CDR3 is CASSSSWREGTDTQYF.

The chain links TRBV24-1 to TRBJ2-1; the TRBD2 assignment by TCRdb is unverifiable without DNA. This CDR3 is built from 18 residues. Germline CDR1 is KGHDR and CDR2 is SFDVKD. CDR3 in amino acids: CATSDPGTSGSFVQEQFF.